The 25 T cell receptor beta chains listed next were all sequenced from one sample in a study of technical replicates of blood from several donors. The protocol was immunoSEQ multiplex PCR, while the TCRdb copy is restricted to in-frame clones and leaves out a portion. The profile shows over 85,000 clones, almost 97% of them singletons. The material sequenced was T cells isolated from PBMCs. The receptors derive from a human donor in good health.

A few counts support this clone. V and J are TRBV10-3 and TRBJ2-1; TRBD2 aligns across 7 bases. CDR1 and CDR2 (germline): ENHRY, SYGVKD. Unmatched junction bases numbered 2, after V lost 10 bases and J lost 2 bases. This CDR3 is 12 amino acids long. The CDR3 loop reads CATTSAYNEQFF. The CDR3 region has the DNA TGTGCCACTACTAGCGCCTACAATGAGCAGTTCTTC.

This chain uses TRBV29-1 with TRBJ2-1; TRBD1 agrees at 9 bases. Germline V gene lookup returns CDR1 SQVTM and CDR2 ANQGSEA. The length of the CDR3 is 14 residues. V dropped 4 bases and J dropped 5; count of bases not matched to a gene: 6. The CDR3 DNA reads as TGCAGCGTTGCTCGGGACAGGGACAACAATGAGCAGTTCTTC. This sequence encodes CSVARDRDNNEQFF.

CDR3 nucleotides: TGTGCCAGCAGCGTATTCGGGACTAGCACAGATACGCAGTATTTT. As protein: CASSVFGTSTDTQYF. This chain uses TRBV9 with TRBJ2-3, with TRBD2 as a possible D gene (6 bases). Trimming took off 1 base at V and 0 bases at J, with 9 bases between the two ends. The length of the CDR3 is 15 residues. From germline, CDR1 is SGDLS and CDR2 YYNGEE.

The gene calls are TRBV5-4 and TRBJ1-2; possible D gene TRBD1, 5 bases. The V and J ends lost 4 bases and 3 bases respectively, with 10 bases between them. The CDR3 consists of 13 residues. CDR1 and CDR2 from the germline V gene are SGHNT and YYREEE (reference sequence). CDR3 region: CASSGTDHYGYTF. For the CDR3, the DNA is TGTGCCAGCAGCGGGACTGATCACTATGGCTACACCTTC. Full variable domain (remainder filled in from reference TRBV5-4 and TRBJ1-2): ETGVTQSPTHLIKTRGQQVTLRCSSQSGHNTVSWYQQALGQGPQFIFQYYREEENGRGNFPPRFSGLQFPNYSSELNVNALELDDSALYLCASSGTDHYGYTFGSGTRLTVV.

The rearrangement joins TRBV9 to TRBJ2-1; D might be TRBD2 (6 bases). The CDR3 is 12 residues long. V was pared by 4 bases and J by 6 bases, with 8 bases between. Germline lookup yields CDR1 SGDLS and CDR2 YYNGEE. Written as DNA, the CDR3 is TGTGCCAGCAGCCCGACTAGCAATGAGCAGTTCTTC. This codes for CASSPTSNEQFF.

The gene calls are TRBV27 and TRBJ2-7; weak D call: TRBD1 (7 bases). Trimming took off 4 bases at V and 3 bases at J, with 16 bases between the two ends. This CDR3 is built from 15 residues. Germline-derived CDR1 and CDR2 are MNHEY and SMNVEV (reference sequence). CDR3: CASSSPTGRLYEQYF. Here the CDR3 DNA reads TGTGCCAGCAGTTCCCCGACAGGGAGGCTCTACGAGCAGTACTTC.

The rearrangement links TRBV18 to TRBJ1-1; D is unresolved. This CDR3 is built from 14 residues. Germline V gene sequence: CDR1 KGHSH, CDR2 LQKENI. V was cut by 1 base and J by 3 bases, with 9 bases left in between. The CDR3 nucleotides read TGTGCCAGCTCACCACTCCGACGGGACACTGAAGCTTTCTTT. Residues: CASSPLRRDTEAFF.

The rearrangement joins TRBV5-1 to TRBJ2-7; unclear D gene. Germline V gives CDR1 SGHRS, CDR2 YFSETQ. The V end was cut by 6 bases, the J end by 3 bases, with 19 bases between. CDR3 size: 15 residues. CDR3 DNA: TGCGCCAGCACCCTCCTACCTGGGCAAAACTACGAGCAGTACTTC. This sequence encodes CASTLLPGQNYEQYF.

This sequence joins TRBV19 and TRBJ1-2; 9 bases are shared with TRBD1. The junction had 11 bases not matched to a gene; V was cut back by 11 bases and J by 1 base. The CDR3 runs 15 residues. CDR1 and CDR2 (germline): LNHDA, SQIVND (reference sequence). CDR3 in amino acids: CAGRGQGSYNYGYTF. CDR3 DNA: TGTGCCGGTCGAGGACAGGGGTCCTATAACTATGGCTACACCTTC.

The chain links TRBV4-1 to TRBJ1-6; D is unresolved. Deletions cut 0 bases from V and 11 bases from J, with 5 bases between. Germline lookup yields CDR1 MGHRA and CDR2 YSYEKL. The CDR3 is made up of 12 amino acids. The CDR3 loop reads CASSQDAAPLHF. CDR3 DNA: TGCGCCAGCAGCCAAGACGCGGCACCCCTCCACTTT.

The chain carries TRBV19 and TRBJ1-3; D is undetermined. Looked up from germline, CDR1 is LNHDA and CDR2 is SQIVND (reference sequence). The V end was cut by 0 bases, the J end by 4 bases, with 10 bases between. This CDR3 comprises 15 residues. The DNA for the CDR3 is TGTGCCAGTAGTATAGAGAGGACGGGAGGAAACACCATATATTTT. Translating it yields CASSIERTGGNTIYF. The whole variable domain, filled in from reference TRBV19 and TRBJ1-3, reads DGGITQSPKYLFRKEGQNVTLSCEQNLNHDAMYWYRQDPGQGLRLIYYSQIVNDFQKGDIAEGYSVSREKKESFPLTVTSAQKNPTAFYLCASSIERTGGNTIYFGEGSWLTVV.

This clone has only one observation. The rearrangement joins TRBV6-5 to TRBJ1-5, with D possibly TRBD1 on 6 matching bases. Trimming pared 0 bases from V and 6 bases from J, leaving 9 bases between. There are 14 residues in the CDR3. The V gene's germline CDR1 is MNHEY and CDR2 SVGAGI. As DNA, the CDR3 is TGTGCCAGCAGTTACTCCTCAGGGGTTCAGCCCCAGCATTTT. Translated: CASSYSSGVQPQHF.

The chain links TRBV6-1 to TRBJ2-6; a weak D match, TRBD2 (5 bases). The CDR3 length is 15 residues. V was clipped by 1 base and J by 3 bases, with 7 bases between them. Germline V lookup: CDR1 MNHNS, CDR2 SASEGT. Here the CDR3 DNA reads TGTGCCAGCAGTGAAGTGGGGAGTGGGGCCAACGTCCTGACTTTC. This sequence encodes CASSEVGSGANVLTF.

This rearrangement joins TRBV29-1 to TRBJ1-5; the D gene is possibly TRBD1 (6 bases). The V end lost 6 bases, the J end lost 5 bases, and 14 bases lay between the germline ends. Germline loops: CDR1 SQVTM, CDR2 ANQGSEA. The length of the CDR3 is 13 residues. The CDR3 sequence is CSVTQGTDQPQHF. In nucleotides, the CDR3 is TGCAGCGTCACACAGGGTACCGATCAGCCCCAGCATTTT.

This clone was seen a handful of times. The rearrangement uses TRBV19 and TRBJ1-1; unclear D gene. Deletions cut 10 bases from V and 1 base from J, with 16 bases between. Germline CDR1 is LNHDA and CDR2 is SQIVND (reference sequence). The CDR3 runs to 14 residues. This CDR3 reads CATTEGFPNTEAFF. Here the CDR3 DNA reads TGTGCCACCACTGAGGGTTTTCCGAACACTGAAGCTTTCTTT.

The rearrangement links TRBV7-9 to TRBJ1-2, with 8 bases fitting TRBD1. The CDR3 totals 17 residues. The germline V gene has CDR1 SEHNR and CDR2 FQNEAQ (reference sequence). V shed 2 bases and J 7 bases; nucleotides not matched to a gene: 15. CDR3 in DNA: TGTGCCAGCAGCTTAAGAAGGTCAGATCAGGGGGCAAGTGGCTACACCTTC. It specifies CASSLRRSDQGASGYTF.

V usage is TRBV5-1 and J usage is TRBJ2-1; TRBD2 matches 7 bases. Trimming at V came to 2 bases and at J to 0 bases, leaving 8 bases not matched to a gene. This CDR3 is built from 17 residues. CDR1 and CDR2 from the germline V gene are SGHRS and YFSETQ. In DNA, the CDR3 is TGCGCCAGCAGCTTCCCTAGCGGCTTAAGCTCCTACAATGAGCAGTTCTTC. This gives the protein CASSFPSGLSSYNEQFF.

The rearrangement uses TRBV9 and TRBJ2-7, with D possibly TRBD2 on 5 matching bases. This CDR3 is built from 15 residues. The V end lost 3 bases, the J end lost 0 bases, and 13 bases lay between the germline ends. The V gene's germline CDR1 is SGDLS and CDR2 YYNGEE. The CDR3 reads CASSAASYSSYEQYF. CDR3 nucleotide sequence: TGTGCCAGCAGCGCAGCTAGCTATAGCTCCTACGAGCAGTACTTC.

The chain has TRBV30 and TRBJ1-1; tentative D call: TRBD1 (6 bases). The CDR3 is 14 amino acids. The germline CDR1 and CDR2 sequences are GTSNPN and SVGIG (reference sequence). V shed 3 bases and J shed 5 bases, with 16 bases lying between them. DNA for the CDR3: TGTGCCTGGAGCGTACGACAAAGGGGGACTGAAGCTTTCTTT. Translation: CAWSVRQRGTEAFF.

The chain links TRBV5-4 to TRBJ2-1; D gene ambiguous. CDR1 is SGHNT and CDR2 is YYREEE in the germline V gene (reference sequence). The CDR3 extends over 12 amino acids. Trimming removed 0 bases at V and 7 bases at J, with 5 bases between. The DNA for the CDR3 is TGTGCCAGCAGCTTGGACGAGAATGAGCAGTTCTTC. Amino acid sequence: CASSLDENEQFF.

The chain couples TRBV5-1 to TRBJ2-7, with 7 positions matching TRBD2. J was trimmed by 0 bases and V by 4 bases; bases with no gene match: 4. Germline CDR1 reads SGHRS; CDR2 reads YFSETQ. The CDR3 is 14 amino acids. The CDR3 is CASSGGLGSYEQYF. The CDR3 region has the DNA TGCGCCAGCAGCGGTGGACTAGGCTCCTACGAGCAGTACTTC.

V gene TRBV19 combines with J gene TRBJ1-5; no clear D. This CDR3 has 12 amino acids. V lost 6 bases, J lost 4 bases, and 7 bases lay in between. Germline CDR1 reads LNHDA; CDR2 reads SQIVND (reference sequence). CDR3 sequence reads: CASRQLNQPQHF. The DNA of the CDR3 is TGTGCCAGTAGACAGTTAAATCAGCCCCAGCATTTT.

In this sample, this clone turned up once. The CDR3, as DNA: TGTGCCAGCAGTCCCTATAGGAACACTGAAGCTTTCTTT. Protein product: CASSPYRNTEAFF. The rearrangement joins TRBV6-5 to TRBJ1-1, with unresolved D. Germline V gene data show CDR1 as MNHEY and CDR2 as SVGAGI. Trimming left V 5 bases short and J 1 base short, with 8 bases between. This CDR3 contains 13 residues.

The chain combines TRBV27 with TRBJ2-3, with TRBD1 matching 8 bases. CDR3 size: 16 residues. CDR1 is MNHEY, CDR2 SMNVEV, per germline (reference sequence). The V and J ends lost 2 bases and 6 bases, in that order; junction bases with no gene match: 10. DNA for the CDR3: TGTGCCAGCAGTTTAATCTCTCGGACAGGGAGGGATACGCAGTATTTT. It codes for CASSLISRTGRDTQYF.

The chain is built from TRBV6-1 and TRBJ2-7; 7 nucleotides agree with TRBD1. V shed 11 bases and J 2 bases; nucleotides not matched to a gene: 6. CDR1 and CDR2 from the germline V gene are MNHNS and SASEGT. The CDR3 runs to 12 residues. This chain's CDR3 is CASTGEAYEQYF. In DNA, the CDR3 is TGTGCCTCCACAGGGGAAGCCTACGAGCAGTACTTC.